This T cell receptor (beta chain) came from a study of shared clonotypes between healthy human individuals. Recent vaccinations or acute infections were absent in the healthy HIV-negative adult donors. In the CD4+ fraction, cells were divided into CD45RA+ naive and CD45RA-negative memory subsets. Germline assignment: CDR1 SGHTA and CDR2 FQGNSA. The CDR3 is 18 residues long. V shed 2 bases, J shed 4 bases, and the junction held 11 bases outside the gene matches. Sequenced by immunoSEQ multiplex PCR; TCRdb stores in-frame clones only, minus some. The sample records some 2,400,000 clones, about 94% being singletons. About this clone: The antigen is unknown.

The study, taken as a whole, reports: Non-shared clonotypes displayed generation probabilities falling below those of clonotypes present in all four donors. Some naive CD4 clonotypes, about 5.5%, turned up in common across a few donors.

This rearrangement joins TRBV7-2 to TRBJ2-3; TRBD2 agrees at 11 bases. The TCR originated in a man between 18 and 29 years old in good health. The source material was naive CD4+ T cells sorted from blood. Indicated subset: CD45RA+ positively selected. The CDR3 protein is CASSLLGSSGRFPDTQYF. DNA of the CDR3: TGTGCCAGCAGCTTATTGGGCTCTAGCGGGAGGTTCCCAGATACGCAGTATTTT.